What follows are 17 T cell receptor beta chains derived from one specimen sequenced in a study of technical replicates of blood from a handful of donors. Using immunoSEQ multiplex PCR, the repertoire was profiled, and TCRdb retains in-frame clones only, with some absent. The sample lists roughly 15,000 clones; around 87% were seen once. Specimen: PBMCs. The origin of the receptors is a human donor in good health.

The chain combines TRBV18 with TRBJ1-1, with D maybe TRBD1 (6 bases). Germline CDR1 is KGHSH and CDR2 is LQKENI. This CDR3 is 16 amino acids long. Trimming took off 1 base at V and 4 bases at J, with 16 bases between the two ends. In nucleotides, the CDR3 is TGTGCCAGCTCACCACTTACGGCAGGGGAGGGCACTGAAGCTTTCTTT. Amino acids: CASSPLTAGEGTEAFF.

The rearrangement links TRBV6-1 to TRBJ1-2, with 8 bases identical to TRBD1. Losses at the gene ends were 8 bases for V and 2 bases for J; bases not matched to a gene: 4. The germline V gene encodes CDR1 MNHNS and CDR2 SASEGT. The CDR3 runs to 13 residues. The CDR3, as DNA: TGTGCCAGCGCCCGGGACAGGAACTATGGCTACACCTTC. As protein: CASARDRNYGYTF.

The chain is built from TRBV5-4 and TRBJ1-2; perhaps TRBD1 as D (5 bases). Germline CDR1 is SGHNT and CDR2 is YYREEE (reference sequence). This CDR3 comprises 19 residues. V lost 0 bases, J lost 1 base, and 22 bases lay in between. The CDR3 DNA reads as TGTGCCAGCAGCTTGGGCGTGCGGGGGACCCTCTCAGATAACTATGGCTACACCTTC. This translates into CASSLGVRGTLSDNYGYTF. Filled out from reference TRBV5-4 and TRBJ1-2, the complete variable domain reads ETGVTQSPTHLIKTRGQQVTLRCSSQSGHNTVSWYQQALGQGPQFIFQYYREEENGRGNFPPRFSGLQFPNYSSELNVNALELDDSALYLCASSLGVRGTLSDNYGYTFGSGTRLTVV.

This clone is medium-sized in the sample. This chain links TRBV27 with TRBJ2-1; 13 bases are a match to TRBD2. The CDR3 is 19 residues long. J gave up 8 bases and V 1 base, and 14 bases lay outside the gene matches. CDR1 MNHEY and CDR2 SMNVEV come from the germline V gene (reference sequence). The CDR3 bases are TGTGCCAGCAGTTTATTCGGACTAGCGGGAGAGTGGGGAAGGGATGAGCAGTTCTTC. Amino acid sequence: CASSLFGLAGEWGRDEQFF.

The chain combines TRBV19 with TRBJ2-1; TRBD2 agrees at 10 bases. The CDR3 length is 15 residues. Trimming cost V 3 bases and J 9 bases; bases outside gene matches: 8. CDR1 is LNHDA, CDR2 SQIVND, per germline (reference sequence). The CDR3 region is CASSIDPSGSGEQFF. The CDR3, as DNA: TGTGCCAGTAGTATTGACCCTAGCGGGAGCGGTGAGCAGTTCTTC.

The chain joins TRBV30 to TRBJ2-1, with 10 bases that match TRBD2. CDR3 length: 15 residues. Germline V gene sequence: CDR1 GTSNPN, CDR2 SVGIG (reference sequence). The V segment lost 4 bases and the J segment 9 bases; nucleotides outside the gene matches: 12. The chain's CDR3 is CAWTGLAGAISEQFF. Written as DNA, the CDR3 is TGTGCCTGGACTGGGCTAGCGGGAGCCATCAGTGAGCAGTTCTTC.

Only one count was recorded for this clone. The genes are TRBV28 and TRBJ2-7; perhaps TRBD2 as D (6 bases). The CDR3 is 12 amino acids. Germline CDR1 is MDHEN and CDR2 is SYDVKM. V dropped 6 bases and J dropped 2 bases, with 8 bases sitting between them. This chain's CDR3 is CASSGGPYEQYF. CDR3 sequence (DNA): TGTGCCAGCAGCGGGGGACCCTACGAGCAGTACTTC.

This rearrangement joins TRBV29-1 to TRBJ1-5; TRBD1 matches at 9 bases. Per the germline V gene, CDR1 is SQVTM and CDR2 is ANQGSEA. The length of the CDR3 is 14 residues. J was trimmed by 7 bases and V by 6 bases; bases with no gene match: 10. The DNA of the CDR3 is TGCAGCGTGGGGGAGGGACAGGGTCGGCAGCCCCAGCATTTT. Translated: CSVGEGQGRQPQHF.

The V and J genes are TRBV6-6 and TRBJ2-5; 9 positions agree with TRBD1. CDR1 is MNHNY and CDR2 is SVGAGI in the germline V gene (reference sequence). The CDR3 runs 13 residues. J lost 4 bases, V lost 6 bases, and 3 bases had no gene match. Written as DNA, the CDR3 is TGTGCCAGCAGACGGGGACAGGGAGAGACCCAGTACTTC. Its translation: CASRRGQGETQYF.

CDR3 coding DNA: TGTGCCAGCAGCTGGGACAGCTCCTACGAGCAGTACTTC. It yields the protein CASSWDSSYEQYF. This sequence joins TRBV5-4 and TRBJ2-7; 7 positions match TRBD1. The length of the CDR3 is 13 residues. The V segment lost 3 bases and the J segment 0 bases; nucleotides outside the gene matches: 0. Germline V CDR1 and CDR2: SGHNT, YYREEE (reference sequence).

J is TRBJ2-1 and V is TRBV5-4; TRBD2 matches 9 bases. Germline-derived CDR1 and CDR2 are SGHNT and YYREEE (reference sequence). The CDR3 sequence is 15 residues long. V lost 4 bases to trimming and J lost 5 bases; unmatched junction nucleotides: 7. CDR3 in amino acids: CASSPEREAHNEQFF. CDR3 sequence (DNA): TGTGCCAGCAGCCCCGAGCGGGAGGCTCACAATGAGCAGTTCTTC.

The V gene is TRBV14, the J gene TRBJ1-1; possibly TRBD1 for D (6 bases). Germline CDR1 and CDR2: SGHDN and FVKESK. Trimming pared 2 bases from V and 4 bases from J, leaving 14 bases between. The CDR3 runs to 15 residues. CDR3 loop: CASSQIGGTGTEAFF. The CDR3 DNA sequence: TGTGCCAGCAGCCAAATAGGGGGTACGGGCACTGAAGCTTTCTTT.

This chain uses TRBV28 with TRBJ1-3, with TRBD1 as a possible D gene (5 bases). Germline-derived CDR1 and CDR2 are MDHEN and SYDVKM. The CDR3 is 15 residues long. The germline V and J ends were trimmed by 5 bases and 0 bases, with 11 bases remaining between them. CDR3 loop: CASSVGGSSGNTIYF. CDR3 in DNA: TGTGCCAGCAGTGTTGGGGGGAGCTCTGGAAACACCATATATTTT.

The CDR3 region is CASSKTGTIYEQYF. The CDR3 coding sequence is TGTGCCAGTAGTAAGACAGGGACGATCTACGAGCAGTACTTC. This chain uses TRBV19 with TRBJ2-7; 7 bases match TRBD1. The CDR3 runs 14 residues. V lost 4 bases, J lost 3 bases, and 6 bases stayed unmatched. Germline V gene lookup returns CDR1 LNHDA and CDR2 SQIVND (reference sequence).

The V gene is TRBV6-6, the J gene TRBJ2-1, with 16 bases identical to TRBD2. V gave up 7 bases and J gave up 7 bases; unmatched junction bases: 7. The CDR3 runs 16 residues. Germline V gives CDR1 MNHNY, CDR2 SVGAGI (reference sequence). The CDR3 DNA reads TGTGCCAGCACCCAAACGGGACTAGCGGGAGGGAATGAGCAGTTCTTC. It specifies CASTQTGLAGGNEQFF.

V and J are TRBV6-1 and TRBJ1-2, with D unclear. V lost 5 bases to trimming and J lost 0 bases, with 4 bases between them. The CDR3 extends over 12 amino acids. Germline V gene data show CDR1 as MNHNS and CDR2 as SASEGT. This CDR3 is CASSSTNYGYTF. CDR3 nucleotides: TGTGCCAGCAGTTCTACTAACTATGGCTACACCTTC.

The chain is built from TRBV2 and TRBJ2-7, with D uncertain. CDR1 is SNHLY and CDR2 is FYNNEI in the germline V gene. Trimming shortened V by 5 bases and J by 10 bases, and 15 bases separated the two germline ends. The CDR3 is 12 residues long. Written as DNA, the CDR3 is TGTGCCAGCAGTCCGTCAGATACCGAACAGTACTTC. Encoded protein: CASSPSDTEQYF.